This T cell receptor beta chain emerged from a study of T and B cells in COVID-19 patients. As for the study in general: The recovered patients had mostly mild to moderate COVID-19 with outpatient management. At median age about 37 years, recovered patients were younger than active-infection patients at just over 65.

There are 13 residues in the CDR3. The ends lost 6 bases at V and 3 bases at J; junction bases unmatched: 3. Germline loops: CDR1 MNHNY, CDR2 SVGAGI (reference sequence). Each TRB amplification used roughly 250-550 ng of genomic DNA from blood. TRB rearrangements were amplified by multiplex PCR with BIOMED2 TRB-A/B primers. Using its own MiXCR run on the multiplex PCR reads, TCRdb lists one record per CDR3 protein. Seen here are fewer than 15,000 distinct CDR3 sequences, more than 25% observed once, and the top ten hold about 7%. Study outcomes and limitations: Sorted SARS-CoV-2-responsive or tetramer+ T cells and CD4+, regulatory and CD8+ subsets were not yet sequenced.

Only a few counts were recorded for this clonotype. Its matching antigen is unknown. The receptor comes from a human donor who had recovered from COVID-19. The sequenced sample consisted of blood. The chain has TRBV6-6 and TRBJ2-7; 9 nucleotides match TRBD2. This chain's CDR3 is CASSETSGYEQYF. CDR3 sequence (DNA): TGTGCCAGCAGCGAGACTAGCGGCTACGAGCAGTACTTC.